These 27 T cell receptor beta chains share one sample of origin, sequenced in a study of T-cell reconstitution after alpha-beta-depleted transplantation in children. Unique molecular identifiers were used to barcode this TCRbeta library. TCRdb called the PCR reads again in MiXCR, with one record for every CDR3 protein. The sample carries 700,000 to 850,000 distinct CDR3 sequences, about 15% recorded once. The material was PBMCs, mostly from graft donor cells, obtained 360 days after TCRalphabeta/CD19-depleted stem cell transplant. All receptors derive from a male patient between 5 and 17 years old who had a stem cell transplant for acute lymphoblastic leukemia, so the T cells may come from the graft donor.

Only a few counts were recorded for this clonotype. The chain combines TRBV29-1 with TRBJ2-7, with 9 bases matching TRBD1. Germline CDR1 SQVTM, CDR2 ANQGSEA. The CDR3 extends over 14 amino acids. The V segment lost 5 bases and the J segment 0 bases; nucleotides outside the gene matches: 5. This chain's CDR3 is CSVSDRGASYEQYF. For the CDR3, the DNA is TGCAGCGTTTCGGACAGGGGTGCCTCCTACGAGCAGTACTTC.

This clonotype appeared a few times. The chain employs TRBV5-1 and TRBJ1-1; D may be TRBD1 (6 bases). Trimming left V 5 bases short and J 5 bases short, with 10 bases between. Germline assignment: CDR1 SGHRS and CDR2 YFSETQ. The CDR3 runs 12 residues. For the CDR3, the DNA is TGCGCCAGCAGGGGGGCGCGGACTGAAGCTTTCTTT. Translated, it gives CASRGARTEAFF.

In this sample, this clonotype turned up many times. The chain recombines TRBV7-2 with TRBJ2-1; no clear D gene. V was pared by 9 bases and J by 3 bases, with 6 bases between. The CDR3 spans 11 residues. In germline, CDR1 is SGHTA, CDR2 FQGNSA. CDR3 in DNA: TGTGCCAGTGGGCTCTACAATGAGCAGTTCTTC. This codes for CASGLYNEQFF.

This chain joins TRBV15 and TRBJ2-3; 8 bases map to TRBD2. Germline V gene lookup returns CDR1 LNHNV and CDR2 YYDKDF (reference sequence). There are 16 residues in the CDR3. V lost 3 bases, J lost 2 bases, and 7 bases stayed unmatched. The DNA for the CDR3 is TGTGCCACCAGCAGGACACTAGCGGAGCCCACAGATACGCAGTATTTT. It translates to CATSRTLAEPTDTQYF. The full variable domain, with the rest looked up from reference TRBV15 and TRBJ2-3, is DAMVIQNPRYQVTQFGKPVTLSCSQTLNHNVMYWYQQKSSQAPKLLFHYYDKDFNNEADTPDNFQSRRPNTSFCFLDIRSPGLGDTAMYLCATSRTLAEPTDTQYFGPGTRLTVL.

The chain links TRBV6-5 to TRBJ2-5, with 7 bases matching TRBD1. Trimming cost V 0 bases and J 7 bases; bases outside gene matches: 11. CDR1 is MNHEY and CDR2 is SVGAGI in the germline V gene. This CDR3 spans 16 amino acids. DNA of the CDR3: TGTGCCAGCAGTTACTCGCGCCGGGACAGAAATGGGACCCAGTACTTC. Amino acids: CASSYSRRDRNGTQYF.

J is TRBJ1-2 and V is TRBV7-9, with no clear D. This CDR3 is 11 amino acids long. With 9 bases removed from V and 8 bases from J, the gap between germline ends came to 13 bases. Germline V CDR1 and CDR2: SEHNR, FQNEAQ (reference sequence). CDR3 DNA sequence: TGTGCCAGTTTGCCCCTGGGGGGCTACACCTTC. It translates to CASLPLGGYTF.

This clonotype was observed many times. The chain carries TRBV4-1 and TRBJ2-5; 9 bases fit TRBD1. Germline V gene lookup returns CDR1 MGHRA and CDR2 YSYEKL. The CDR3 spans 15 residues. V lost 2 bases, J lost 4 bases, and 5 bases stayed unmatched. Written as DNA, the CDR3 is TGCGCCAGCAGCCAACCATCGACAGGGGGAGAGACCCAGTACTTC. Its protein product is CASSQPSTGGETQYF.

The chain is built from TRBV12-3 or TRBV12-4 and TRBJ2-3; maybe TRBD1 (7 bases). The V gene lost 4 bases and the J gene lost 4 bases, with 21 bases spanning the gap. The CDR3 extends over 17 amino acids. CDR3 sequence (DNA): TGTGCCAGCAGTTCGTCAGGGGGAGGACTTCAATCAGATACGCAGTATTTT. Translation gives CASSSSGGGLQSDTQYF.

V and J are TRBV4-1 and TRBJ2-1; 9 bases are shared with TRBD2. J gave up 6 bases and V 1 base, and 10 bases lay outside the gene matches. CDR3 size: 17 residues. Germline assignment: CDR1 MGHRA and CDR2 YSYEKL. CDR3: CASSQGSGRQVRNEQFF. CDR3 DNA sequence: TGCGCCAGCAGCCAAGGTAGCGGGAGACAGGTACGCAATGAGCAGTTCTTC.

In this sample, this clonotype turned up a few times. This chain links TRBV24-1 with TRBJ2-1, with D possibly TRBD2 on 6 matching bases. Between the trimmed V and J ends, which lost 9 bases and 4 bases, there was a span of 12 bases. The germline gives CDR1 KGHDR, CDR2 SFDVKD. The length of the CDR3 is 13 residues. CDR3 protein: CATSGTFYNEQFF. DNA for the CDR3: TGTGCCACCTCCGGGACTTTTTACAATGAGCAGTTCTTC.

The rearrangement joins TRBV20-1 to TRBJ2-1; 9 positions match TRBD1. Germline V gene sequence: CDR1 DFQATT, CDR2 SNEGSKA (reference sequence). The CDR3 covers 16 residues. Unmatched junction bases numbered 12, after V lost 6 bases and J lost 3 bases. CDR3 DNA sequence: TGCAGTGCCCCCGCGGACAGGGGACTTCGCTACAATGAGCAGTTCTTC. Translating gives CSAPADRGLRYNEQFF.

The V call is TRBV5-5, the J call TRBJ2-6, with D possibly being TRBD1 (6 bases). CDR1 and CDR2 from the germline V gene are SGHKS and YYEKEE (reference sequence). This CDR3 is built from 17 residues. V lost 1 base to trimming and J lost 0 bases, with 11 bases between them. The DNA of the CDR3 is TGTGCCAGCAGCTTGTCGACAGGAAGCTCTGGGGCCAACGTCCTGACTTTC. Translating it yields CASSLSTGSSGANVLTF.

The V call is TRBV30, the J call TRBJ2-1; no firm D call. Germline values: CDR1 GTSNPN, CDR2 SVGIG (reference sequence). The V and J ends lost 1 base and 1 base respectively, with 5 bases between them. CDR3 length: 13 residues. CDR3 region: CAWSGVSYNEQFF. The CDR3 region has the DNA TGTGCCTGGAGTGGAGTTTCCTACAATGAGCAGTTCTTC.

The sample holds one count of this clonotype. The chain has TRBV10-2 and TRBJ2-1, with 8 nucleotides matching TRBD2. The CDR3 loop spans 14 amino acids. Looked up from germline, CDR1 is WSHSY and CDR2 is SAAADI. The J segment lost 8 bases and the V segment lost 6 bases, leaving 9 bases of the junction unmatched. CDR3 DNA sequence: TGCGCCAGCAGATCCCGGGAGGGCCGCTATGAGCAGTTCTTC. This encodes CASRSREGRYEQFF.

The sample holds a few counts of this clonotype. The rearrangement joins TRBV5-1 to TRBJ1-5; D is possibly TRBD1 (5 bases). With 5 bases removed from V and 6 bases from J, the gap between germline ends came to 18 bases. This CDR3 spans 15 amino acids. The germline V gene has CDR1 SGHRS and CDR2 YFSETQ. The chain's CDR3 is CASRSAPGTFQPQHF. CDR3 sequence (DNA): TGCGCCAGCAGATCGGCCCCAGGGACGTTTCAGCCCCAGCATTTT.

The CDR3 here is CSADAGAYEQYF. The CDR3 DNA sequence: TGCAGTGCAGATGCAGGAGCTTACGAGCAGTACTTC. The chain is built from TRBV20-1 and TRBJ2-7, with unresolved D. The V gene's germline CDR1 is DFQATT and CDR2 SNEGSKA (reference sequence). The V end was cut by 6 bases, the J end by 4 bases, with 13 bases between. The CDR3 totals 12 residues.

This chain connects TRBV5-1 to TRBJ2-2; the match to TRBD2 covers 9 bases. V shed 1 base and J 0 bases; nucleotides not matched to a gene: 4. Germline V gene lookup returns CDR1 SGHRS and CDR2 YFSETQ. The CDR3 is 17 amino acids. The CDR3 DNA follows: TGCGCCAGCAGCTTGAAGGCGGGAGGGCCGAACACCGGGGAGCTGTTTTTT. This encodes CASSLKAGGPNTGELFF.

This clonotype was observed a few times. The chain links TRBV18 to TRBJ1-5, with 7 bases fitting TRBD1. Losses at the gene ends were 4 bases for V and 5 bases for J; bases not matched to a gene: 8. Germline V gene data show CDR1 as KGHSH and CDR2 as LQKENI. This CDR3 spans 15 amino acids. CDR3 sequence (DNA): TGTGCCAGCTCACTACACAGGGGAGGGGATCAGCCCCAGCATTTT. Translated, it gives CASSLHRGGDQPQHF.

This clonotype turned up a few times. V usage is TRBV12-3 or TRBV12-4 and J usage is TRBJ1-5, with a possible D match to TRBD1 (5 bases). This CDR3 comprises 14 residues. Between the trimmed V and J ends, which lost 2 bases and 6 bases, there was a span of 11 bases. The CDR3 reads CASSLRQGTQPQHF. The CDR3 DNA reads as TGTGCCAGCAGTTTAAGGCAAGGGACTCAGCCCCAGCATTTT.

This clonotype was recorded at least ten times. In nucleotides, the CDR3 is TGTGCCAGCAGTCCCCGGGTTAGCGGCACGCAGTATTTT. Amino acids: CASSPRVSGTQYF. The rearrangement uses TRBV27 and TRBJ2-3, with TRBD2 as a possible D gene (6 bases). The germline V gene has CDR1 MNHEY and CDR2 SMNVEV (reference sequence). The CDR3 length is 13 residues. Trimming shortened V by 5 bases and J by 9 bases, and 15 bases separated the two germline ends.

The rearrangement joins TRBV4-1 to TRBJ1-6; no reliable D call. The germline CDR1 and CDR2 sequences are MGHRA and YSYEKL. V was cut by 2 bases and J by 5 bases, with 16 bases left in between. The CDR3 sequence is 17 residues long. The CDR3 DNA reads TGCGCCAGCAGCCAACCGGTTCAGCAATCCGATAATTCACCCCTCCACTTT. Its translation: CASSQPVQQSDNSPLHF.

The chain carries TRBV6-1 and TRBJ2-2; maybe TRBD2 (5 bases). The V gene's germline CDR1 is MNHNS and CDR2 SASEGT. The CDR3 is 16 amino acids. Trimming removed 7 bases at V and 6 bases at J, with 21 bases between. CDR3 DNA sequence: TGTGCCAGCAAAACGTGGTCAAGAGGGTTCCCCGGGGAGCTGTTTTTT. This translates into CASKTWSRGFPGELFF.

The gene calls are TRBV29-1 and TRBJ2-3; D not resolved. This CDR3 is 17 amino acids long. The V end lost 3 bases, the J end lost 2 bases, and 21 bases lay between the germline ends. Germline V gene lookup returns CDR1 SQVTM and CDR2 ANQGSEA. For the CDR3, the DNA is TGCAGCGTTGATCCTAGGAAGGCACTCCGCTTCACAGATACGCAGTATTTT. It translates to CSVDPRKALRFTDTQYF.

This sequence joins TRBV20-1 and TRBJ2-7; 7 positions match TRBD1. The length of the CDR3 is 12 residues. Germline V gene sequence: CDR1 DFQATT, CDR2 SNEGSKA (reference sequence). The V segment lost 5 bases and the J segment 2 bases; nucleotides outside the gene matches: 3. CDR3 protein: CSAADRTYEQYF. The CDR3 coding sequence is TGCAGTGCTGCGGACAGGACCTACGAGCAGTACTTC.

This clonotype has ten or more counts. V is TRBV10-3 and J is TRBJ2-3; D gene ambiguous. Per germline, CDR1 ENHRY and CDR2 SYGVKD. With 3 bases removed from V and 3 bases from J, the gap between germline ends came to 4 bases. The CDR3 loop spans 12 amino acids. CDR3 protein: CAISDRTDTQYF. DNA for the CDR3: TGTGCCATCAGTGATCGTACAGATACGCAGTATTTT.

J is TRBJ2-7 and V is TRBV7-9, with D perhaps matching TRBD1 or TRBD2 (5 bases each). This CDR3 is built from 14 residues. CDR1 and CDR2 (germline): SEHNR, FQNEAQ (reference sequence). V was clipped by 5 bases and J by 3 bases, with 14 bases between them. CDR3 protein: CASSPPGHGYEQYF. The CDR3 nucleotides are TGTGCCAGCAGCCCGCCGGGGCATGGCTACGAGCAGTACTTC.

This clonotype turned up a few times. CDR3 DNA sequence: TGTGCCAGCAGTCCCGGGACTAGCTTGGTGCATGAGCAGTTCTTC. It translates to CASSPGTSLVHEQFF. V and J are TRBV12-3 or TRBV12-4 and TRBJ2-1; 9 bases align to TRBD2. Trimming cost V 5 bases and J 8 bases; bases outside gene matches: 10. The CDR3 runs 15 residues.